This TCR beta chain comes out of a study of shared clonotypes between healthy human individuals. Findings and caveats of the study: Researchers sampled only blood; tissue repertoires likely differ.

In germline, CDR1 is KGHSH, CDR2 LQKENI. The CDR3 spans 14 residues. The V gene lost 5 bases and the J gene lost 1 base, with 11 bases spanning the gap. TCRdb's copy holds only in-frame clones and misses some; the assay was immunoSEQ multiplex PCR. The sample lists some 1.5 million clones; about 98% were seen once. Regarding this clone: What it binds is unknown.

The receptor was isolated from a man aged 30 to 39 in good health. The source material was naive CD4+ T cells sorted from blood. Subset noted: CD45RA+ positively selected. This chain uses TRBV18 with TRBJ2-5; D may be TRBD1 or TRBD2 (5 bases each). CDR3 nucleotides: TGTGCCAGCTCATGGGGGAGTTCCCAAGAGACCCAGTACTTC. Translating gives CASSWGSSQETQYF.